This T cell receptor (beta chain) derives from a study of OX40 agonist ivuxolimab in advanced cancers. A note on the overall study: Ivuxolimab, which targeted the costimulatory receptor OX40 (CD134), was an agonistic, fully human IgG2 monoclonal antibody. Intravenous ivuxolimab was administered to patients every 2 weeks at six dose levels: 0.01, 0.1, 0.3, 1.5, 3 and 10 mg/kg. Among the approximately 50 dose-escalation patients, around 19 had hepatocellular carcinoma, approximately 15 melanoma, 9 renal cell carcinoma and 9 head and neck cancer. In the dose-escalation cohort, approximately 82% of patients were male, and the mean age was approximately 60 years, with a range of about 23 to 85. Prior anti-PD-1, anti-PD-L1 or anti-CTLA-4 therapy was permitted, and checkpoint inhibitors had been received by about 36% of dose-escalation patients. Partial responses occurred in three dose-escalation patients: two with cutaneous melanoma and one with hepatocellular carcinoma. Peripheral TCRbeta sequencing was intended to test whether TCR sequence diversity was altered and clonal T-cell expansion was caused by ivuxolimab. The paper describes the monotherapy dose-escalation part (N = 52 patients) of the phase I trial of ivuxolimab. The full study reports these points: Which antigens the clonally expanded peripheral T cells were specific for was not determined. Low levels of normalized T-cell clonal expansion were also seen in some patients who did not respond. On average, CD8+ T cells showed more expanded clones than CD4+ T cells after ivuxolimab. In partial responders in the 0.1-3.0 mg/kg groups, normalized peripheral clonal expansion was found to be among the lowest, especially among CD8+ T cells. At doses of 0.1 to 3.0 mg/kg, clonal expansion of both CD4+ and CD8+ blood T cells was observed from baseline to week 6.

Patients with a history of autoimmune disease or receiving systemic immunosuppression were excluded from the trial. Peripheral blood for TCR sequencing was collected from all dose cohorts at baseline, on cycle 4 day 1, and on cycle 7 day 1. Samples came from an open-label, multicenter, first-in-human phase I dose-escalation trial of ivuxolimab. Adults with locally advanced or metastatic melanoma, renal cell, hepatocellular, or head and neck squamous cell carcinoma were enrolled in the trial. Before TCR sequencing, CD4+ T cells and CD8+ T cells were sorted from peripheral blood as separate populations. V loses 4 bases of germline sequence and J loses 0 bases, and the interval between the two ends is 8 bases. The CDR3 runs 14 residues from the cysteine to the phenylalanine. The retained sequence is limited to the CDR3, 42 bases, with the frame set at the first base. CDR1 and CDR2, per the germline V gene (reference sequence), are LNHDA and SQIVND.

To sequence the TCRbeta CDR3 region, genomic DNA was isolated from the sorted cells. The immunoSEQ Assay was used for sequencing of TCRbeta CDR3 regions. TCRdb holds this immuneACCESS table with in-frame rearrangements only. Some clones are missing; in checked studies, unresolved V genes explain under half, and the rest has no known cause. For this sample there are approximately 20,000 clones; 70% to 90% appear just once. Less than 65% of the sample is in the top ten clones. In its sample, this clone was seen a few times. Its antigen is unknown. Base-call qualities are not available, and no considerably larger clone is one nucleotide away.

The chain uses TRBV19 and TRBJ2-3, with an unclear D gene assignment. The sequencing here drew on CD4+ or CD8+ T cells sorted from blood, taken in a trial of the OX40 agonist ivuxolimab. This sequence was found in an adult with an advanced solid tumor such as melanoma, head and neck, liver or kidney cancer. The DNA is TGTGCCAGTAGTACTCACGCAAGCACAGATACGCAGTATTTT. Its amino acids are CASSTHASTDTQYF.